A selection of T cell receptor beta chains follows, all from one sample in a study of OX40 agonist ivuxolimab in advanced cancers. TCRdb's table, derived via immunoSEQ multiplex PCR, lists solely in-frame clones and lacks some. The repertoire holds tens of thousands of clones, 65% to 90% seen once, with around 3.2% in the top ten. The sequences come from CD4+ or CD8+ T cells sorted from blood, collected in a trial of the OX40 agonist ivuxolimab. The receptors stem from an adult with an advanced solid tumor such as melanoma, head and neck, liver or kidney cancer. The CDR3 runs from the conserved cysteine through the conserved F or W. The D gene is left open where the match is weak. Clone size is stated in some rows and not others, as once, few, many or a class when expanded.

d_call clone_size cdr3_length j_call v_call cdr3_aa cdr3_nt
- - 15 TRBJ1-3 TRBV6-5 CASKQQGLSGNTIYF TGTGCCAGCAAACAGCAGGGGCTCTCTGGAAACACCATATATTTT
TRBD2 - 17 TRBJ2-2 TRBV30 CAWGRELAGILGGELFF TGTGCCTGGGGGAGAGAGCTAGCGGGAATTTTGGGTGGGGAGCTGTTTTTT
TRBD2 - 15 TRBJ2-7 TRBV5-6 CASSRTSGSSYEQYF TGTGCCAGCTCCCGGACTAGCGGGTCTTCCTACGAGCAGTACTTC
- few 18 TRBJ1-5 TRBV21-1 CASSRRQGGHGGNQPQHF TGTGCCAGCAGCAGACGGCAGGGTGGACACGGGGGCAATCAGCCCCAGCATTTT
- - 14 TRBJ1-2 TRBV11-2 CASSLDPAHYGYTF TGTGCCAGCAGCTTAGATCCTGCCCACTATGGCTACACCTTC
- - 16 TRBJ2-3 TRBV19 CASSLWTGRESDTQYF TGTGCCAGTAGTCTGTGGACGGGCAGGGAGTCAGATACGCAGTATTTT
- - 14 TRBJ2-1 TRBV18 CASPKETSYNEQFF TGTGCCAGCCCCAAGGAGACCTCCTACAATGAGCAGTTCTTC
- - 12 TRBJ2-1 TRBV2 CASSEATREQFF TGTGCCAGCAGTGAAGCAACGAGGGAGCAGTTCTTC
- - 16 TRBJ2-3 TRBV7-8 CASSLESSIRTDTQYF TGTGCCAGCAGCTTAGAGTCTAGCATTAGGACAGATACGCAGTATTTT
- - 15 TRBJ1-6 TRBV10-3 CAIKRQVNNNSPLHF TGTGCCATCAAGAGGCAGGTCAATAATAATTCACCCCTCCACTTT
- - 11 TRBJ1-3 TRBV6-6 CASSYQLAIYF TGTGCCAGCAGTTACCAACTGGCCATATATTTT
- - 16 TRBJ1-5 TRBV27 CASSLLGQGSGQPQHF TGTGCCAGCAGTTTATTGGGGCAGGGGTCGGGCCAGCCCCAGCATTTT
- - 16 TRBJ2-1 TRBV7-2 CASSLAGGLGYNEQFF TGTGCCAGCAGCTTAGCGGGGGGGCTAGGATACAATGAGCAGTTCTTC
TRBD1 - 14 TRBJ2-5 TRBV6-5 CASSSTGGRGTQYF TGTGCCAGCAGTTCGACAGGGGGCCGGGGGACCCAGTACTTC
- - 15 TRBJ2-2 TRBV5-1 CASSFGGGKTGELFF TGCGCCAGCAGCTTCGGGGGCGGAAAGACCGGGGAGCTGTTTTTT
TRBD2 - 16 TRBJ2-1 TRBV4-1 CASSPTGTSALGEQFF TGCGCCAGCAGCCCAACCGGGACTAGCGCCCTCGGTGAGCAGTTCTTC
- - 13 TRBJ2-7 TRBV5-8 CASSWQSAYEQYF TGTGCCAGCAGTTGGCAGTCTGCCTACGAGCAGTACTTC
- - 14 TRBJ1-5 TRBV7-9 CASSLTGIGQPQHF TGTGCCAGCAGCCTAACAGGGATTGGACAGCCCCAGCATTTT
- - 14 TRBJ1-2 TRBV5-4 CASTPALRDTDYTF TGTGCCAGCACCCCCGCTCTACGGGACACGGATTACACCTTC
TRBD2 - 14 TRBJ2-1 TRBV7-2 CATALAGGYNEQFF TGTGCCACCGCTCTAGCGGGGGGCTACAATGAGCAGTTCTTC
- - 15 TRBJ2-1 TRBV27 CASSSPASSYNEQFF TGTGCCAGCAGTTCCCCGGCGAGCTCCTACAATGAGCAGTTCTTC
- - 13 TRBJ1-2 TRBV18 CASSPDGSYGYTF TGTGCCAGCTCACCCGACGGGAGCTATGGCTACACCTTC
- - 14 TRBJ1-1 TRBV4-2 CASSLGQLNTEAFF TGTGCCAGCAGCCTGGGCCAGCTGAACACTGAAGCTTTCTTT
TRBD2 few 15 TRBJ2-2 TRBV7-2 CASSLGLAGHGELFF TGTGCCAGCAGCCTCGGACTAGCGGGGCACGGGGAGCTGTTTTTT
- - 14 TRBJ2-5 TRBV10-3 CAAQRGRGGETQYF TGTGCCGCCCAAAGGGGGCGGGGAGGGGAGACCCAGTACTTC
- - 13 TRBJ1-5 TRBV27 CASSFYRNQPQHF TGTGCCAGCAGTTTCTACAGGAATCAGCCCCAGCATTTT
TRBD1 - 14 TRBJ1-2 TRBV5-1 CASSRDSTKYGYTF TGCGCCAGCAGCCGGGACAGTACCAAGTACGGCTACACCTTC
- - 14 TRBJ1-2 TRBV5-4 CASSNGVLNYGYTF TGTGCCAGCAGCAATGGGGTTTTGAACTATGGCTACACCTTC
TRBD1 - 15 TRBJ1-6 TRBV28 CASSPRDRVSSPLHF TGTGCCAGCAGTCCCCGGGACAGGGTTAGCTCACCCCTCCACTTT
- once 16 TRBJ1-6 TRBV5-4 CASSLVPRGGTSPLHF TGTGCCAGCAGCTTGGTTCCGCGCGGCGGGACGTCACCCCTCCACTTT
TRBD2 - 16 TRBJ2-7 TRBV4-1 CASSQDPGLAGVEQYF TGCGCCAGCAGCCAAGATCCGGGACTAGCGGGAGTCGAGCAGTACTTC
- - 13 TRBJ2-1 TRBV11-2 CASSLDLSNEQFF TGTGCCAGCAGCTTAGATTTGAGCAATGAGCAGTTCTTC
TRBD2 - 16 TRBJ2-1 TRBV9 CASSPQLAVPYNEQFF TGTGCCAGCAGCCCTCAACTAGCGGTTCCTTACAATGAGCAGTTCTTC
- - 14 TRBJ2-2 TRBV5-6 CASLGRGRTGELFF TGTGCCAGCTTGGGCCGAGGGCGCACCGGGGAGCTGTTTTTT
TRBD1 - 15 TRBJ1-5 TRBV5-1 CASRKEGGGNQPQHF TGCGCCAGCCGAAAGGAAGGGGGCGGCAATCAGCCCCAGCATTTT
- - 12 TRBJ1-2 TRBV11-1 CASSPSGYGYTF TGTGCCAGCAGCCCCTCGGGATACGGCTACACCTTC
- once 15 TRBJ1-3 TRBV5-5 CASSPEGASGNTIYF TGTGCCAGCAGCCCCGAAGGCGCATCTGGAAACACCATATATTTT
- - 19 TRBJ1-4 TRBV9 CASSSRAAGSSSRHEKLFF TGTGCCAGCAGCTCCCGGGCTGCGGGGTCAAGTTCTCGACATGAAAAACTGTTTTTT
TRBD1 - 15 TRBJ1-4 TRBV18 CASSPGTDPNEKLFF TGTGCCAGCTCCCCGGGGACAGATCCTAATGAAAAACTGTTTTTT
- - 15 TRBJ2-3 TRBV7-3 CASSSSPGSADTQYF TGTGCCAGCAGCTCTTCTCCAGGGTCGGCAGATACGCAGTATTTT
- - 13 TRBJ2-2 TRBV18 CASSPLDTGELFF TGTGCCAGCTCACCACTAGACACCGGGGAGCTGTTTTTT
- - 15 TRBJ1-4 TRBV19 CASRLTVATNEKLFF TGTGCCAGTAGGCTCACGGTTGCAACTAATGAAAAACTGTTTTTT
- - 13 TRBJ1-5 TRBV7-9 CASSHYRDQPQHF TGCGCCAGCAGCCACTACAGGGATCAGCCCCAGCATTTT
- - 15 TRBJ2-1 TRBV5-4 CASSFSRSSYNEQFF TGTGCCAGCAGCTTTTCCAGGAGCTCCTACAATGAGCAGTTCTTC
- - 15 TRBJ1-5 TRBV4-1 CASSQKQGSNQPQHF TGCGCCAGCAGCCAAAAGCAGGGTAGCAATCAGCCCCAGCATTTT
TRBD1 few 13 TRBJ2-7 TRBV30 CAWRETGANAQYF TGTGCCTGGAGGGAGACAGGGGCGAACGCGCAGTACTTC
- - 15 TRBJ1-3 TRBV6-5 CASSYAGTSGNTIYF TGTGCCAGCAGCTACGCGGGGACCTCTGGAAACACCATATATTTT
- few 13 TRBJ1-2 TRBV11-2 CASSLVPSPGSTF TGTGCCAGCAGCTTAGTACCTTCGCCGGGAAGCACCTTC
- - 17 TRBJ2-1 TRBV19 CASSPIQQESAHNEQFF TGTGCCAGTAGCCCCATACAACAGGAGTCTGCACACAATGAGCAGTTCTTC
- - 15 TRBJ1-6 TRBV30 CAWIRGDRLNSPLHF TGTGCCTGGATAAGGGGGGATCGGCTAAATTCACCCCTCCACTTT
- once 15 TRBJ2-5 TRBV11-2 CASSSVTGGRETQYF TGTGCCAGCAGCTCAGTGACAGGAGGGCGGGAGACCCAGTACTTC
TRBD1 - 14 TRBJ1-1 TRBV4-2 CASSPLDRGGEAFF TGTGCCAGCAGCCCCCTCGACAGGGGCGGTGAAGCTTTCTTT
TRBD2 - 15 TRBJ2-2 TRBV6-5 CATQETSANTGELFF TGTGCCACCCAGGAGACTAGCGCGAACACCGGGGAGCTGTTTTTT
- - 11 TRBJ1-4 TRBV20-1 CSASMNEKLFF TGCAGTGCTAGTATGAATGAAAAACTGTTTTTT
TRBD1 - 16 TRBJ2-7 TRBV19 CASSSRGTVDSDEQYF TGTGCCAGTAGTTCTCGAGGGACAGTCGACTCTGACGAGCAGTACTTC